The 27 T cell receptor beta chains given below trace back to one sample, sequenced in a study of shared clonotypes between healthy human individuals (dated by TCRdb to about 2020). The library came from the immunoSEQ multiplex PCR assay. This immuneACCESS table, as held by TCRdb, lists in-frame sequences with V and J called but not all clones. Of the missing ones, under half trace to an unresolved V gene in checked studies; the others have no known cause. The sample table contains millions of clones; only one count was recorded for about 95% of them. Approximately 0.13% of the sample lies in the top ten. Material for sequencing was naive CD4+ T cells sorted from blood. The cell subset or site label, as the study defines it: CD45RA+ positively selected. These receptors were taken from a man between 18 and 35 years old in good health.

The chain employs TRBV11-2 and TRBJ2-5; no clear D gene. The germline V and J ends were trimmed by 1 base and 5 bases, with 8 bases remaining between them. This CDR3 has 13 amino acids. Germline lookup yields CDR1 SGHAT and CDR2 FQNNGV. The CDR3 region is CASSLALWETQYF. As DNA, the CDR3 is TGTGCCAGCAGCTTAGCTCTTTGGGAGACCCAGTACTTC.

On this clone: Additional DNA sequences in this sample encode the identical CDR3. The gene calls are TRBV11-2 and TRBJ2-2, with D possibly being TRBD2 (5 bases). CDR1 SGHAT and CDR2 FQNNGV come from the germline V gene. This CDR3 comprises 14 residues. Trimming shortened V by 1 base and J by 5 bases, and 8 bases separated the two germline ends. The CDR3 sequence: CASSLGSGTGELFF. CDR3 DNA: TGTGCCAGCAGCTTAGGCTCGGGGACCGGGGAGCTGTTTTTT. The entire variable domain, with the rest obtained from reference TRBV11-2 and TRBJ2-2, is as follows: EAGVAQSPRYKIIEKRQSVAFWCNPISGHATLYWYQQILGQGPKLLIQFQNNGVVDDSQLPKDRFSAERLKGVDSTLKIQPAKLEDSAVYLCASSLGSGTGELFFGEGSRLTVL.

The chain is built from TRBV6-1 and TRBJ2-3; the D gene is possibly TRBD2 (6 bases). V was trimmed by 7 bases and J by 3 bases, leaving 14 bases between them. The CDR3 extends over 14 amino acids. CDR1 MNHNS and CDR2 SASEGT come from the germline V gene. CDR3 sequence (DNA): TGTGCCAGCACGGTGACTAGTGGAACAGATACGCAGTATTTT. It is translated as CASTVTSGTDTQYF.

This chain connects TRBV4-1 to TRBJ2-1, with D perhaps TRBD1 (6 bases). In germline, CDR1 is MGHRA, CDR2 YSYEKL. V was shortened by 3 bases and J by 15 bases, with 21 bases between the two germline ends. The CDR3 length is 14 residues. Written as DNA, the CDR3 is TGCGCCAGCAGCCAGGAGACTTTACAGGGTATGGGGTTCTTC. It yields the protein CASSQETLQGMGFF.

J is TRBJ2-3 and V is TRBV9, with D possibly being TRBD2 (6 bases). V lost 3 bases to trimming and J lost 4 bases, with 21 bases between them. The CDR3 runs 17 residues. CDR1 SGDLS and CDR2 YYNGEE come from the germline V gene. CDR3 bases: TGTGCCAGCAGCGGACGGGGAGGAGTGCAGGCGGCAGATACGCAGTATTTT. Translating gives CASSGRGGVQAADTQYF.

V usage is TRBV19 and J usage is TRBJ2-7, with TRBD2 identical over 10 bases. The CDR3 covers 16 residues. V shed 5 bases, J shed 0 bases, and the junction held 7 bases outside the gene matches. CDR1 is LNHDA and CDR2 is SQIVND in the germline V gene (reference sequence). The CDR3 is CASSRSGGHSSYEQYF. The DNA for the CDR3 is TGTGCCAGTAGTCGTAGCGGGGGGCACTCCTCCTACGAGCAGTACTTC.

This clone came up once. The chain combines TRBV2 with TRBJ2-7, with D maybe TRBD1 (6 bases). V lost 4 bases and J lost 0, with 13 bases in between. Germline CDR1 is SNHLY and CDR2 is FYNNEI. CDR3 length: 15 amino acids. The DNA for the CDR3 is TGTGCCAGCAGTGGGCCCCTGACAGGCTCCTACGAGCAGTACTTC. Translating gives CASSGPLTGSYEQYF. The variable domain in full, with the rest retrieved from reference TRBV2 and TRBJ2-7, is EPEVTQTPSHQVTQMGQEVILRCVPISNHLYFYWYRQILGQKVEFLVSFYNNEISEKSEIFDDQFSVERPDGSNFTLKIRSTKLEDSAMYFCASSGPLTGSYEQYFGPGTRLTVT.

V gene TRBV9 combines with J gene TRBJ2-5, with TRBD2 matching 10 bases. This CDR3 is 15 amino acids long. V shed 3 bases, J shed 2 bases, and the junction held 4 bases outside the gene matches. The germline CDR1 and CDR2 sequences are SGDLS and YYNGEE. The CDR3 region is CASSGTSGRQETQYF. The CDR3 DNA is TGTGCCAGCAGCGGGACTAGCGGCAGGCAAGAGACCCAGTACTTC.

V and J are TRBV6-1 and TRBJ1-5, with no clear D. The CDR3 is 16 amino acids. Germline V gene sequence: CDR1 MNHNS, CDR2 SASEGT. V dropped 3 bases and J dropped 3 bases, with 15 bases sitting between them. The CDR3 nucleotides are TGTGCCAGCAGTGACGGGTTGCCAAGTTTCAATCAGCCCCAGCATTTT. Its protein is CASSDGLPSFNQPQHF.

The gene calls are TRBV6-5 and TRBJ1-4; 8 bases match TRBD1. Germline V gives CDR1 MNHEY, CDR2 SVGAGI. V lost 0 bases to trimming and J lost 7 bases; unmatched junction nucleotides: 4. This CDR3 is built from 15 residues. The CDR3 sequence: CASSYSTGESEKLFF. The CDR3 DNA sequence: TGTGCCAGCAGTTACTCGACAGGGGAGAGTGAAAAACTGTTTTTT.

With regard to this clone: Different DNA sequences within this sample yield the same CDR3. The chain recombines TRBV18 with TRBJ2-3, with no clear D. Germline loops: CDR1 KGHSH, CDR2 LQKENI. The CDR3 extends over 14 amino acids. Trimming removed 1 base at V and 3 bases at J, with 8 bases between. CDR3 residues: CASSPLPGTDTQYF. CDR3 bases: TGTGCCAGCTCACCACTTCCGGGTACAGATACGCAGTATTTT.

The chain employs TRBV9 and TRBJ2-5, with a weak D call TRBD2 (6 bases). The DNA end favors TRBJ2-7, so the J call may be wrong. Germline CDR1 SGDLS, CDR2 YYNGEE. This CDR3 comprises 11 residues. The CDR3 is CASSPGGEQYF. In nucleotides, the CDR3 is TGTGCCAGCAGCCCCGGGGGCGAGCAGTACTTC.

V is TRBV4-1 and J is TRBJ2-4; 10 bases align to TRBD1. The junction had 5 bases not matched to a gene; V was cut back by 0 bases and J by 0 bases. Germline CDR1 is MGHRA and CDR2 is YSYEKL. The CDR3 runs 18 residues. CDR3 in amino acids: CASSQDRGQGKAKNIQYF. CDR3 in DNA: TGCGCCAGCAGCCAAGATCGGGGACAGGGGAAAGCCAAAAACATTCAGTACTTC.

This sequence joins TRBV5-4 and TRBJ1-3; no reliable D call. CDR3 length equals 12 residues. The ends were cut back, 3 bases at V and 6 bases at J, with 7 bases in the middle. CDR1 and CDR2 (germline): SGHNT, YYREEE (reference sequence). The CDR3 reads CASSSSQNTIYF. CDR3 DNA sequence: TGTGCCAGCAGCTCTTCTCAAAACACCATATATTTT.

This clone was found a few times. The rearrangement links TRBV10-2 to TRBJ1-1; 7 bases map to TRBD1. The length of the CDR3 is 13 residues. Germline V CDR1 and CDR2: WSHSY, SAAADI. V lost 8 bases and J lost 1; bases outside the gene matches: 4. This CDR3 reads CASGGTANTEAFF. The CDR3 DNA sequence: TGCGCCAGCGGAGGGACAGCGAACACTGAAGCTTTCTTT.

This clone came up once. This chain connects TRBV4-3 to TRBJ2-2, with D unclear. Germline V CDR1 and CDR2: LGHNA, YSLEER. Trimming pared 1 base from V and 0 bases from J, leaving 6 bases between. The CDR3 sequence is 15 residues long. CDR3 region: CASSQGATNTGELFF. CDR3 bases: TGCGCCAGCAGCCAAGGCGCAACGAACACCGGGGAGCTGTTTTTT.

A single count supports this clone. CDR3 in amino acids: CASSLSPVELGTDTQYF. CDR3 sequence (DNA): TGCGCCAGCAGCTTGTCTCCCGTGGAGCTGGGCACAGATACGCAGTATTTT. The chain joins TRBV5-1 to TRBJ2-3; D is unclear. The length of the CDR3 is 17 residues. CDR1 is SGHRS, CDR2 YFSETQ, per germline. V was pared by 1 base and J by 1 base, with 16 bases between.

This chain links TRBV7-9 with TRBJ1-1, with no clear D. The germline V gene has CDR1 SEHNR and CDR2 FQNEAQ (reference sequence). The CDR3 has 15 residues. V gave up 0 bases and J gave up 3 bases, with 11 bases separating them. Written as DNA, the CDR3 is TGTGCCAGCAGCTTAGCAGGGAGGGCGTACACTGAAGCTTTCTTT. Residues: CASSLAGRAYTEAFF.

The V gene is TRBV10-3, the J gene TRBJ1-6; weak D call: TRBD1 (5 bases). Between the trimmed V and J ends, which lost 6 bases and 13 bases, there was a span of 13 bases. Germline V lookup: CDR1 ENHRY, CDR2 SYGVKD. The CDR3 is 12 amino acids. The CDR3 coding sequence is TGTGCCATCAGGGACGGGGAGGGGCCCCTCCACTTT. This sequence encodes CAIRDGEGPLHF.

The V call is TRBV19, the J call TRBJ2-5; either TRBD1 or TRBD2 may supply D (5 bases each). V gave up 10 bases and J gave up 5 bases, with 14 bases separating them. Germline CDR1 is LNHDA and CDR2 is SQIVND (reference sequence). CDR3 length: 12 residues. CDR3 sequence reads: CATTGAAETQYF. The CDR3 nucleotides read TGTGCCACCACCGGGGCAGCGGAGACCCAGTACTTC.

V and J are TRBV5-4 and TRBJ2-7; the D gene could be TRBD1 or TRBD2 (5 bases each). Germline assignment: CDR1 SGHNT and CDR2 YYREEE (reference sequence). The CDR3 has 15 residues. Deletions cut 4 bases from V and 2 bases from J, with 16 bases between. The DNA of the CDR3 is TGTGCCAGCAGCAAAAGACAGAGGGGCGCCTACGAGCAGTACTTC. It yields the protein CASSKRQRGAYEQYF.

The rearrangement joins TRBV28 to TRBJ1-2; TRBD1 is a possible D gene (5 bases). The CDR3 is 14 amino acids. The V gene's germline CDR1 is MDHEN and CDR2 SYDVKM. Trimming cost V 1 base and J 7 bases, with 13 bases left between them. The CDR3 region has the DNA TGTGCCAGCAGTTTATCGTCAGGGATGGCTGGCTACACCTTC. Translating gives CASSLSSGMAGYTF.

The V call is TRBV6-5, the J call TRBJ1-4, with D perhaps matching TRBD1 (5 bases). V gave up 6 bases and J gave up 4 bases, with 15 bases separating them. CDR1 is MNHEY, CDR2 SVGAGI, per germline. The CDR3 covers 15 residues. The CDR3 bases are TGTGCCAGCAGGGGACCCCGAGAAGTTAATGAAAAACTGTTTTTT. Its protein is CASRGPREVNEKLFF.

The chain carries TRBV5-1 and TRBJ2-5, with D possibly called TRBD1 or TRBD2 (5 bases each). Trimming left V 0 bases short and J 5 bases short, with 8 bases between. Germline V gene lookup returns CDR1 SGHRS and CDR2 YFSETQ. The CDR3 is 13 amino acids. The CDR3 loop is CASSLEWGETQYF. CDR3 bases: TGCGCCAGCAGCTTGGAGTGGGGGGAGACCCAGTACTTC.

This clone turned up a few times. The same CDR3 arises from other DNA sequences in this sample as well. The rearrangement links TRBV5-4 to TRBJ2-5; D is unresolved. The CDR3 has 11 residues. The V end was cut by 0 bases, the J end by 5 bases, with 2 bases between. CDR1 and CDR2 from the germline V gene are SGHNT and YYREEE (reference sequence). In nucleotides, the CDR3 is TGTGCCAGCAGCTTGGCGGAGACCCAGTACTTC. Its protein product is CASSLAETQYF.

The rearrangement links TRBV5-1 to TRBJ2-7, with TRBD2 as a possible D gene (5 bases). The CDR3 sequence is 9 residues long. Trimming took off 7 bases at V and 6 bases at J, with 5 bases between the two ends. Germline assignment: CDR1 SGHRS and CDR2 YFSETQ. CDR3 nucleotides: TGCGCCAGCGGGAGCGAGCAGTACTTC. It codes for CASGSEQYF.

About this clone itself: Other DNA sequences of this sample code for an identical CDR3. The chain is built from TRBV6-5 and TRBJ2-7; D may be TRBD2 (6 bases). The ends were cut back, 0 bases at V and 1 base at J, with 7 bases in the middle. Germline V gene sequence: CDR1 MNHEY, CDR2 SVGAGI. The CDR3 is made up of 14 amino acids. The CDR3 bases are TGTGCCAGCAGTTACTCAGCGGGTTCCTACGAGCAGTACTTC. Its protein product is CASSYSAGSYEQYF.